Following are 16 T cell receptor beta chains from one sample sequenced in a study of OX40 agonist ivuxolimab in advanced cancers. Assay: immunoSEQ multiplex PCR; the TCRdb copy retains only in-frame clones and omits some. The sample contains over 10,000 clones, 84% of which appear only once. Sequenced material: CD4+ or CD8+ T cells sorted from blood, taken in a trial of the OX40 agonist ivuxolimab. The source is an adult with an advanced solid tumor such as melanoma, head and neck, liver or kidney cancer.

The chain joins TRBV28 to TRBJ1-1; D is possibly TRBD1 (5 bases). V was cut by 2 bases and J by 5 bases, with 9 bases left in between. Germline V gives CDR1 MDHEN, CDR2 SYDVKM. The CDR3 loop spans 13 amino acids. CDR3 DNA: TGTGCCAGCAGTTTAATGGGACGTACTGAAGCTTTCTTT. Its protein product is CASSLMGRTEAFF.

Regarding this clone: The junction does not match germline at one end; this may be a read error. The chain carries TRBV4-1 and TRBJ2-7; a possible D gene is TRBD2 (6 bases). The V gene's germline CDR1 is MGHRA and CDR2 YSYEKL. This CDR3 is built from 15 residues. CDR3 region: CASSQGTFGGDQLQF. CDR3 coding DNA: TGCGCCAGCAGCCAAGGCACTTTCGGAGGGGACCAGCTCCAGTTC.

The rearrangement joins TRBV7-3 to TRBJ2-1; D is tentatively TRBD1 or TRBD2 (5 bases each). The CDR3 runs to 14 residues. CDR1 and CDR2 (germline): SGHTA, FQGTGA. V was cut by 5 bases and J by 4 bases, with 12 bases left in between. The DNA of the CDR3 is TGTGCCAGCAGCACAGGACGGGATTACAATGAGCAGTTCTTC. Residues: CASSTGRDYNEQFF.

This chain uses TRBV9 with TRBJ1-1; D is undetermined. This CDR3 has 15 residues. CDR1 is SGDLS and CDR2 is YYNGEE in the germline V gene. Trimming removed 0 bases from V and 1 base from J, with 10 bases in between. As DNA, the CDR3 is TGTGCCAGCAGCGTAGGGGCAGGAGAGAACACTGAAGCTTTCTTT. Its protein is CASSVGAGENTEAFF.

DNA for the CDR3: TGTGCCAGCAGCGACCACAGGGGTTCAGGGGCCAACGTCCTGACTTTC. It is translated as CASSDHRGSGANVLTF. The gene calls are TRBV5-8 and TRBJ2-6; 7 bases are shared with TRBD1. Germline values: CDR1 SGHTS, CDR2 YDEGEE. This CDR3 comprises 16 residues. V shed 4 bases, J shed 4 bases, and the junction held 8 bases outside the gene matches.

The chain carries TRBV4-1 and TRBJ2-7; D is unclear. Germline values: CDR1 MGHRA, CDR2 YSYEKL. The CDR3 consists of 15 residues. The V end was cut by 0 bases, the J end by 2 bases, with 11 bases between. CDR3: CASSQEKAIAYEQYF. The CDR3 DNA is TGCGCCAGCAGCCAAGAAAAGGCTATTGCCTACGAGCAGTACTTC.

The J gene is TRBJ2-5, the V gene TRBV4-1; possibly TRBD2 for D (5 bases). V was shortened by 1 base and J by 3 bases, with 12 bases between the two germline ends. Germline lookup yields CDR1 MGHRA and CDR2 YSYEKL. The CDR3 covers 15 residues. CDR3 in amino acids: CASSQGYSGKETQYF. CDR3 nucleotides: TGCGCCAGCAGCCAAGGATATTCGGGAAAAGAGACCCAGTACTTC.

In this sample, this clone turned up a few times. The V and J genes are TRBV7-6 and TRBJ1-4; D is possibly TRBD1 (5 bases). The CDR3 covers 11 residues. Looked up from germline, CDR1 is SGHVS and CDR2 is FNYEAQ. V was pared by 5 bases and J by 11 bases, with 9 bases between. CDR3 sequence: CASSPGDKLFF. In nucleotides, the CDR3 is TGTGCCAGCAGCCCCGGGGACAAACTGTTTTTT.

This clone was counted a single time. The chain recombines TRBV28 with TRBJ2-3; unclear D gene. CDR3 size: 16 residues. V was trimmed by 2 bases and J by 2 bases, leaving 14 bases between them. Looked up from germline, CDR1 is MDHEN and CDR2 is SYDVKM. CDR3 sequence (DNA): TGTGCCAGCAGTTTAGGGCGGCGGCTTTACACAGATACGCAGTATTTT. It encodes CASSLGRRLYTDTQYF.

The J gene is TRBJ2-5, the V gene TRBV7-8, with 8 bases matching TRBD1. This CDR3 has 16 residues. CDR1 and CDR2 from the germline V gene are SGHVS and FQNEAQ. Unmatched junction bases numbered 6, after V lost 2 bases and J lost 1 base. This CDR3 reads CASSLWTGLSQETQYF. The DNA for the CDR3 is TGTGCCAGCAGCTTATGGACAGGGCTCTCCCAAGAGACCCAGTACTTC.

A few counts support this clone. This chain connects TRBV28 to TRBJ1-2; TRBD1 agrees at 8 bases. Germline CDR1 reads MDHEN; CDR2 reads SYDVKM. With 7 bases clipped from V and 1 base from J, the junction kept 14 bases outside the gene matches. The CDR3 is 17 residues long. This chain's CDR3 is CASIFRGPDNINYGYTF. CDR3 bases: TGTGCCAGCATTTTCAGGGGGCCCGATAACATTAACTATGGCTACACCTTC.

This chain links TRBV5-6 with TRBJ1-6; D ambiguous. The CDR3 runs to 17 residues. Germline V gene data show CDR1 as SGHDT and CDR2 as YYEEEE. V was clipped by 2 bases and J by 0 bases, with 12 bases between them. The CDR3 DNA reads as TGTGCCAGCAGCTTTTACGGCCTGAGCTCCTATAATTCACCCCTCCACTTT. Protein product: CASSFYGLSSYNSPLHF.

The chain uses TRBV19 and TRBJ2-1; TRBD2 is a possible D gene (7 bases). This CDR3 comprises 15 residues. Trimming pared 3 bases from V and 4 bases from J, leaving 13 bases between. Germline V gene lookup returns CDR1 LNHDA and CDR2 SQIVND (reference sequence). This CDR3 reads CASSMRGGAYNEQFF. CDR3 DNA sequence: TGTGCCAGTAGTATGAGGGGGGGCGCATACAATGAGCAGTTCTTC.

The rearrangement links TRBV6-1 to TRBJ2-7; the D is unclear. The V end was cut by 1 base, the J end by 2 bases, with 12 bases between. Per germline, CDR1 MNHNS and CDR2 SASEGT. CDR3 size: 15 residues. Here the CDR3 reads CASSEELASPYEQYF. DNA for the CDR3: TGTGCCAGCAGTGAAGAGTTGGCCAGTCCCTACGAGCAGTACTTC.

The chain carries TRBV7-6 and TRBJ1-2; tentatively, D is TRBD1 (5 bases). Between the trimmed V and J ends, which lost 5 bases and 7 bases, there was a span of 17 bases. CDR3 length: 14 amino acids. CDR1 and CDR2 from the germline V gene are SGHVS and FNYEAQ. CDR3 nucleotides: TGTGCCAGCAGCGCCACAGCAGGGAGAGGTGGCTACACCTTC. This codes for CASSATAGRGGYTF. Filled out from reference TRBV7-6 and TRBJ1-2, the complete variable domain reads GAGVSQSPRYKVTKRGQDVALRCDPISGHVSLYWYRQALGQGPEFLTYFNYEAQQDKSGLPNDRFSAERPEGSISTLTIQRTEQRDSAMYRCASSATAGRGGYTFGSGTRLTVV.

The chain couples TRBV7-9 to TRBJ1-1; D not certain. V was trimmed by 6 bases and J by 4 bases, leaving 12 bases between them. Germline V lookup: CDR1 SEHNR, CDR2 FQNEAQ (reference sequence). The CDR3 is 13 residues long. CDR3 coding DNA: TGTGCCAGCAGATTTGGCGGGCGCACTGAAGCTTTCTTT. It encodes CASRFGGRTEAFF.